This T cell receptor (beta chain) was identified during a study of T cells in Graves' hyperthyroidism and ophthalmopathy. V was cut by 1 base and J by 0 bases, with 4 bases left in between. The CDR3 extends over 14 amino acids. From RNA transcripts, TCR beta CDR3 regions were amplified. The HTBI set primed first-round TCR CDR3 RT-PCR. In TCRdb, the multiplex PCR reads were re-called with MiXCR into one record per CDR3 protein. The data show approximately 400,000 distinct CDR3 sequences, approximately 15% seen once. This clonotype was counted many times. The sequence came from a man aged 25-45 years with Graves' hyperthyroidism that later progressed to Graves' ophthalmopathy. The V call is TRBV12-3 or TRBV12-4, the J call TRBJ1-3; D is unresolved. The sequenced material came from blood. In nucleotides, the CDR3 is TGTGCCAGCAGTTTAGGACACTCTGGAAACACCATATATTTT. It is translated as CASSLGHSGNTIYF.